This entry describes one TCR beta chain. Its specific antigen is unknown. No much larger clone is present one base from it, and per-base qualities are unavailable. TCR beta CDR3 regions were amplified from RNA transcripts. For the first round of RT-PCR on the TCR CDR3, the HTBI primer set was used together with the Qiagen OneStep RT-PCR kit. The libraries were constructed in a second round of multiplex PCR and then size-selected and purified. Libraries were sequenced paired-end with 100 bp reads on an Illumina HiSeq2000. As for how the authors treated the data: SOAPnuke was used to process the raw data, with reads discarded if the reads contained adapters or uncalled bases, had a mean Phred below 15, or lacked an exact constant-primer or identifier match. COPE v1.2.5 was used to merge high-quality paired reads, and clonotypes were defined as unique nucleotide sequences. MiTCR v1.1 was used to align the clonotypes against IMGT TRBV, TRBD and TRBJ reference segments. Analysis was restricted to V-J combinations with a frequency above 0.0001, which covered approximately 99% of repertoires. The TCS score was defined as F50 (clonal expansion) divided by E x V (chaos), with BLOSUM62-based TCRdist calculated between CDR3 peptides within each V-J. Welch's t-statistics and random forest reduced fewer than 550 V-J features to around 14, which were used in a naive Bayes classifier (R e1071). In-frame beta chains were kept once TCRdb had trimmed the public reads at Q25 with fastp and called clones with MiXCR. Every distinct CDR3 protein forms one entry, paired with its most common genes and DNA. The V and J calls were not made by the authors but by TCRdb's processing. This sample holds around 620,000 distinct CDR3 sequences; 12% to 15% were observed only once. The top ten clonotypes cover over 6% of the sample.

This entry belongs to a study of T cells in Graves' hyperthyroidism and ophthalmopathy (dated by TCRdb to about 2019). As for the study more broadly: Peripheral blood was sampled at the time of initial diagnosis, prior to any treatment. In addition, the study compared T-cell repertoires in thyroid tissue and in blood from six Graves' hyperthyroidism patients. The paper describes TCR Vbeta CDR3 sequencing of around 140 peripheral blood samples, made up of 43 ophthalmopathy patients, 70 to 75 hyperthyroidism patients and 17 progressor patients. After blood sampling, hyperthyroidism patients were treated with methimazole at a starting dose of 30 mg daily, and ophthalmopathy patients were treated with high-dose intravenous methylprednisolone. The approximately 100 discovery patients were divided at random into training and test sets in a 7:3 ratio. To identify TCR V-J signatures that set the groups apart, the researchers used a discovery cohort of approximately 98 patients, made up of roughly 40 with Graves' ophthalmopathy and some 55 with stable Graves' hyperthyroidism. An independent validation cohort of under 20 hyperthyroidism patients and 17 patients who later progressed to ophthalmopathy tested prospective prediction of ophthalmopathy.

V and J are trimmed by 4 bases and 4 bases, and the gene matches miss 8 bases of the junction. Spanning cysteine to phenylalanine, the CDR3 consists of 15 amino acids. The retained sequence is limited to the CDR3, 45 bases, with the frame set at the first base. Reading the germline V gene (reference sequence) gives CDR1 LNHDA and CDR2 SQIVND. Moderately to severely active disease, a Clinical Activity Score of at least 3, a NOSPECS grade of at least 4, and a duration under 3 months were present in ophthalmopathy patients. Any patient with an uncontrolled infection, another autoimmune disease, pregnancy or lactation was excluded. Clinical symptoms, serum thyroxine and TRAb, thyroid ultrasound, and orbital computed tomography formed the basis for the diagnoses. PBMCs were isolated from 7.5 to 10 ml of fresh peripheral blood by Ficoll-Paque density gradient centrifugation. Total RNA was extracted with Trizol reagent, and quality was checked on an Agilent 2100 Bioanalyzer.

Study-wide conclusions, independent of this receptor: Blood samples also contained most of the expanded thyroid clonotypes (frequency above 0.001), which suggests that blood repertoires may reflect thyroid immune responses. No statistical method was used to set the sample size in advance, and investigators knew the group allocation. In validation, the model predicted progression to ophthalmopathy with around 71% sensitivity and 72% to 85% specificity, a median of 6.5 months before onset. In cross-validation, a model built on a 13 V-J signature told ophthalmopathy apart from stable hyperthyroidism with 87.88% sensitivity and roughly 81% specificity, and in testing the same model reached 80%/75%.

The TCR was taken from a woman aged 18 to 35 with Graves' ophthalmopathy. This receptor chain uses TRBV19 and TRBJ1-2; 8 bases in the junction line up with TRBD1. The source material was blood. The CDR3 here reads CASSTQTGASYGYTF. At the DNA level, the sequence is TGTGCCAGTAGTACCCAGACAGGGGCTAGCTATGGCTACACCTTC.